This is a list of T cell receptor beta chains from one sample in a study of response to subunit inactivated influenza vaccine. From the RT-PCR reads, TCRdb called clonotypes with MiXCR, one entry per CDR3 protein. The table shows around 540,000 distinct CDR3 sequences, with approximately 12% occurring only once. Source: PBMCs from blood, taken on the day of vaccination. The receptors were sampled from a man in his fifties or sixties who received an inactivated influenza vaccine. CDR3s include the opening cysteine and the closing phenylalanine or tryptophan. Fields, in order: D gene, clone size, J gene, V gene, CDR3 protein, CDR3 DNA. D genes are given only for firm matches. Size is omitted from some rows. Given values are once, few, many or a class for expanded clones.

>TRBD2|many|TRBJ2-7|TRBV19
CASRERAGAPYEQYF
TGTGCCAGTAGAGAAAGGGCGGGAGCCCCCTACGAGCAGTACTTC
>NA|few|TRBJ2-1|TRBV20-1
CSARDRGEGYNEQFF
TGCAGTGCTAGAGATAGGGGGGAGGGATACAATGAGCAGTTCTTC
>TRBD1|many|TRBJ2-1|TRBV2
CASSERGQGYNEQFF
TGTGCCAGCAGTGAGAGGGGACAGGGGTACAATGAGCAGTTCTTC
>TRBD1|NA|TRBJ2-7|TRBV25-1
CASSEGQGPVEQYF
TGTGCCAGCAGTGAAGGACAGGGCCCAGTCGAGCAGTACTTC
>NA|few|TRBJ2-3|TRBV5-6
CASSPWGQGRKDTQYF
TGTGCCAGCAGCCCCTGGGGTCAGGGGCGAAAAGATACGCAGTATTTT
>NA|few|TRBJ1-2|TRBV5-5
CASSTERLDSEGYGYTF
TGTGCCAGCAGCACCGAGAGGCTGGACTCGGAGGGGTATGGCTACACCTTC
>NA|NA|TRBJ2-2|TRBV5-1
CASSSFGVNTGELFF
TGCGCCAGCAGCAGTTTCGGGGTGAACACCGGGGAGCTGTTTTTT
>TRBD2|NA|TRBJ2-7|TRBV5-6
CASSLPSGRSRYEQYF
TGTGCCAGCAGCTTGCCTAGCGGGAGGAGTCGCTACGAGCAGTACTTC
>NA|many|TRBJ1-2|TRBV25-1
CASSGARAFRGYTF
TGTGCCAGCAGTGGGGCCAGGGCGTTTCGTGGCTACACCTTC
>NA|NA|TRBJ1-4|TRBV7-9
CASSLLGDTTNEKLFF
TGTGCCAGCAGCTTATTAGGGGATACTACTAATGAAAAACTGTTTTTT
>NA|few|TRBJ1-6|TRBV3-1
CASSEKRLGSPLHF
TGTGCCAGCAGCGAGAAGCGTTTGGGGTCACCCCTCCACTTT
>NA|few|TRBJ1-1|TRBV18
CASSPTISLDTEAFF
TGTGCCAGCTCACCGACCATTTCGTTGGACACTGAAGCTTTCTTT
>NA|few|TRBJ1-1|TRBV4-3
CASSQDVRVAEAFF
TGCGCCAGCAGCCAAGATGTTAGGGTAGCTGAAGCTTTCTTT
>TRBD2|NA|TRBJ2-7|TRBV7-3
CASSSSGLAGAVIREQYF
TGTGCCAGCAGCTCTTCGGGCTTAGCGGGAGCCGTTATACGCGAGCAGTACTTC
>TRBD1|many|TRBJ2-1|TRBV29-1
CSGRDRGLYNEQFF
TGCAGCGGTCGCGACAGGGGGTTATACAATGAGCAGTTCTTC
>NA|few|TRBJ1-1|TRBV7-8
CASSRRQASEAFF
TGTGCCAGCAGTCGACGACAGGCCTCTGAAGCTTTCTTT
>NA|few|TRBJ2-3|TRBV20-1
CSARGAGQDTQYF
TGCAGTGCTAGGGGGGCAGGGCAAGATACGCAGTATTTT
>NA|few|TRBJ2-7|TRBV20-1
CSAEGRGTAYEQYF
TGCAGTGCTGAAGGAAGGGGAACTGCCTACGAGCAGTACTTC
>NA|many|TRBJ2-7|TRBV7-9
CASSSNRPYEQYF
TGTGCCAGCAGCTCAAACCGGCCCTACGAGCAGTACTTC
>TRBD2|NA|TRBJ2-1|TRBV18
CASAVAGGGLNEQFF
TGTGCCAGCGCGGTAGCGGGAGGAGGCCTCAATGAGCAGTTCTTC
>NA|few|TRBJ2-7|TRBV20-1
CCARREDRIKSYEQYF
TGCTGTGCTAGGCGCGAGGACAGAATAAAATCCTACGAGCAGTACTTC
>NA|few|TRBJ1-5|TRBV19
CASTPQLQGHHQPQHF
TGTGCCAGTACTCCCCAACTTCAGGGGCACCATCAGCCCCAGCATTTT
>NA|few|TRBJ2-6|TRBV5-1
CASSRQNPGANVLTF
TGCGCCAGCAGCAGACAGAACCCTGGGGCCAACGTCCTGACTTTC
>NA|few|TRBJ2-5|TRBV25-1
CASSPQGLHHQETQYF
TGTGCCAGCAGTCCCCAAGGGCTCCATCACCAAGAGACCCAGTACTTC
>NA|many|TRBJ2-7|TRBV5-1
CASSSDYEQYF
TGTGCCAGCAGTTCGGACTACGAGCAGTACTTC
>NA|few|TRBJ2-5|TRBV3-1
CASSSGLGGQNF
TGTGCCAGCAGCTCTGGACTGGGAGGTCAAAACTTC
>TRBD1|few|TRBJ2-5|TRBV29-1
CSVEGQGARETQYF
TGCAGCGTTGAAGGACAGGGGGCGCGGGAGACCCAGTACTTC
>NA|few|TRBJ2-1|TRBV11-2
CASSLDWSLGYNEQFF
TGTGCCAGCAGCTTAGATTGGAGCCTAGGGTACAATGAGCAGTTCTTC
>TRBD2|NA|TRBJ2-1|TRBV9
CASSVAGGSFNEQFF
TGTGCCAGCAGCGTAGCCGGCGGGAGTTTTAATGAGCAGTTCTTC
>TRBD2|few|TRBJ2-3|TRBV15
CATSRETSGRETQYF
TGTGCCACCAGCAGAGAGACTAGCGGGAGGGAAACGCAGTATTTT
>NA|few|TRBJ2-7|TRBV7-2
CASSFGVGYEQYF
TGTGCCAGCAGCTTTGGGGTTGGCTACGAGCAGTACTTC